The subject of this entry is one TCR beta chain. Its antigen is unknown. One base away there is no much larger clone; base qualities are not given. Each collaborating institution followed its own protocols to collect whole blood in K2EDTA tubes. Collaborator samples were shipped for TCRbeta analysis as frozen whole blood, isolated PBMCs, or DNA extracted from either sample type. The CDR3 runs 13 residues from the cysteine to the phenylalanine. Only the CDR3 portion is preserved as DNA: 39 bases, with reading frame beginning at the first base. The trim is 6 bases for V and 9 bases for J, with a gap of 12 bases between the germline ends. The data were obtained in a study of blood T cell repertoires in COVID-19 (dated by TCRdb to about 2020). Regarding the study in general: The collaborator samples originated in the United States, Italy and Spain and spanned the acute and convalescent phases of COVID-19. The material from the prospective study consisted of cDNA or gDNA derived from T cells, B-cell-depleted T cells, or PBMCs. Deeply sampled blood TCRbeta repertoires from subjects exposed to, actively infected with, or recovered from COVID-19 were included in the dataset. The repertoires were made available in a free public database intended to serve as a resource for research on the immune response to SARS-CoV-2. The samples were drawn from two sources: the first 160 participants of the ongoing ImmuneRACE study, and 950 to 1,500 subjects contributed by 6 global collaborators. Nearly every sample came with metadata listing a de-identified subject ID, COVID-19 status, age in years and sex. Where available, HLA class I and class II types were taken from metadata supplied by the sample provider and were not determined by assay-based typing. What the research found in general, with its limitations: Clinical and demographic metadata were provided uncurated, with the amount varying by source and participant.

TCRbeta CDR3 regions were amplified from genomic DNA using the immunoSEQ Assay, a bias-controlled multiplex PCR. The original pipeline was this. The number of nucleated cells in each sample was estimated from the amplification of reference gene primers within the assay. Sequence reads were collapsed and filtered to measure the absolute abundance of every unique TCRbeta CDR3 rearrangement. For each sample, productive Simpson clonality was calculated as the square root of Simpson's diversity index across productive rearrangements. This immuneACCESS table, as held by TCRdb, lists in-frame sequences with V and J called but not all clones. Of the missing ones, under half trace to an unresolved V gene in checked studies; the others have no known cause. The DNA gave D and trimming, while V, J and clone size come from that table. The sample contains approximately 90,000 clones, roughly 88% of them found a single time. About 0.51% of the sample goes to the ten largest clones.

The chain links TRBV12-3 or TRBV12-4 with TRBJ1-6; TRBD1 is a weak D gene call, 5 bases matching. Sequencing was done on a sample of peripheral blood. The source is a man aged 55 to 69 with acute or convalescent COVID-19. The nucleotide sequence reads as follows: TGTGCCAGCAGACAGGCCCCTGGTTCACCCCTCCACTTT. Its coded protein is CASRQAPGSPLHF.